A selection of T cell receptor beta chains follows, all from one sample in a study of PD-L1 blockade in urothelial cancer. TCRdb keeps only in-frame clones here, not all; method: immunoSEQ multiplex PCR. This table holds 40,000 to 45,000 clones, about four fifths found once. The sequenced sample was PBMCs, obtained around atezolizumab (anti-PD-L1) treatment. The source of these receptors is a man aged 55-75 years with urothelial cancer. CDR3s include the opening cysteine and the closing phenylalanine or tryptophan. The D gene is left open where the match is weak. Rows may omit the clone size; those that give it use once, few, many or a size class.

CDR3aa: CASSLLLTGGGNEQFF
CDR3nt: TGTGCCAGCAGCTTATTACTCACTGGGGGGGGCAATGAGCAGTTCTTC
j_gene: TRBJ2-1
v_gene: TRBV7-3
d_gene: TRBD2
abundance: -

CDR3aa: CASSLGADTGELFF
CDR3nt: TGTGCCAGCAGCCTGGGGGCTGACACCGGGGAGCTGTTTTTT
j_gene: TRBJ2-2
v_gene: TRBV11-3
d_gene: -
abundance: -

CDR3aa: CASSEYLQPQHF
CDR3nt: TGTGCCAGCAGTGAATATCTCCAGCCCCAGCATTTT
j_gene: TRBJ1-5
v_gene: TRBV6-1
d_gene: -
abundance: -

CDR3aa: CASSALGTPYSNQPQHF
CDR3nt: TGTGCCAGCAGTGCCCTCGGGACACCGTATAGCAATCAGCCCCAGCATTTT
j_gene: TRBJ1-5
v_gene: TRBV27
d_gene: -
abundance: -

CDR3aa: CASSEQGLEQYF
CDR3nt: TGTGCCAGCAGTGAACAGGGTCTCGAGCAGTACTTC
j_gene: TRBJ2-7
v_gene: TRBV2
d_gene: -
abundance: few

CDR3aa: CASSALRDSLYNEQFF
CDR3nt: TGTGCCAGCAGCGCGCTCCGGGACAGCCTATACAATGAGCAGTTCTTC
j_gene: TRBJ2-1
v_gene: TRBV9
d_gene: TRBD1
abundance: -

CDR3aa: CASRRQIQETQYF
CDR3nt: TGTGCCAGCAGGAGACAGATACAAGAGACCCAGTACTTC
j_gene: TRBJ2-5
v_gene: TRBV6-1
d_gene: -
abundance: -

CDR3aa: CASSIATDQSEAFF
CDR3nt: TGCGCCAGCAGCATCGCGACAGATCAGTCTGAAGCTTTCTTT
j_gene: TRBJ1-1
v_gene: TRBV5-1
d_gene: -
abundance: -

CDR3aa: CASSQTGVGEQYF
CDR3nt: TGTGCCAGCAGCCAGACAGGGGTTGGCGAGCAGTACTTC
j_gene: TRBJ2-7
v_gene: TRBV11-2
d_gene: TRBD1
abundance: -

CDR3aa: CASSPSSSTDTQYF
CDR3nt: TGTGCCAGCTCACCTAGCTCTAGCACAGATACGCAGTATTTT
j_gene: TRBJ2-3
v_gene: TRBV18
d_gene: -
abundance: -

CDR3aa: CASSLRTGFLYEQYF
CDR3nt: TGTGCCAGCAGCTTGAGGACAGGGTTTTTATACGAGCAGTACTTC
j_gene: TRBJ2-7
v_gene: TRBV11-2
d_gene: TRBD1
abundance: -

CDR3aa: CATRGSGNGANVLTF
CDR3nt: TGTGCCACCCGTGGCTCGGGGAACGGGGCCAACGTCCTGACTTTC
j_gene: TRBJ2-6
v_gene: TRBV19
d_gene: -
abundance: -

CDR3aa: CASLSGGGAPEAFF
CDR3nt: TGTGCCAGCTTATCCGGGGGGGGAGCTCCTGAAGCTTTCTTT
j_gene: TRBJ1-1
v_gene: TRBV6-1
d_gene: -
abundance: -

CDR3aa: CASRPTSGGLFQGDTQYF
CDR3nt: TGTGCCAGCAGGCCTACTAGCGGGGGGCTTTTCCAGGGGGATACGCAGTATTTT
j_gene: TRBJ2-3
v_gene: TRBV28
d_gene: TRBD2
abundance: -

CDR3aa: CASSVGQGAYNEQFF
CDR3nt: TGTGCCAGCAGCGTGGGACAGGGGGCTTACAATGAGCAGTTCTTC
j_gene: TRBJ2-1
v_gene: TRBV7-8
d_gene: TRBD1
abundance: -

CDR3aa: CASSKGQGKGGTDTQYF
CDR3nt: TGTGCCAGCAGTAAGGGACAGGGGAAAGGTGGCACAGATACGCAGTATTTT
j_gene: TRBJ2-3
v_gene: TRBV2
d_gene: TRBD1
abundance: -

CDR3aa: CASSPPDKVDEQYF
CDR3nt: TGTGCCAGTAGTCCCCCAGACAAGGTTGACGAGCAGTACTTC
j_gene: TRBJ2-7
v_gene: TRBV19
d_gene: -
abundance: -

CDR3aa: CASSHRGRSLINYGYTF
CDR3nt: TGTGCCAGCAGCCACAGGGGGCGATCATTAATTAACTATGGCTACACCTTC
j_gene: TRBJ1-2
v_gene: TRBV21-1
d_gene: -
abundance: -

CDR3aa: CASSLGQQKLFF
CDR3nt: TGTGCCAGCAGCTTGGGACAGCAAAAACTGTTTTTT
j_gene: TRBJ1-4
v_gene: TRBV7-9
d_gene: TRBD1
abundance: -

CDR3aa: CASSDWDSSSYNEQFF
CDR3nt: TGTGCCAGCAGTGACTGGGACAGTAGCTCCTACAATGAGCAGTTCTTC
j_gene: TRBJ2-1
v_gene: TRBV6-1
d_gene: TRBD1
abundance: -

CDR3aa: CASSYSQGGSTGELFF
CDR3nt: TGCGCCAGCAGCTACTCACAGGGGGGAAGCACCGGGGAGCTGTTTTTT
j_gene: TRBJ2-2
v_gene: TRBV5-1
d_gene: TRBD1
abundance: -

CDR3aa: CASSEAADFWEGLSYEQYF
CDR3nt: TGTGCCAGCAGTGAAGCGGCTGACTTTTGGGAGGGCCTATCCTACGAGCAGTACTTC
j_gene: TRBJ2-7
v_gene: TRBV6-1
d_gene: TRBD2
abundance: once

CDR3aa: CASRENNEQFF
CDR3nt: TGTGCCAGCAGGGAGAACAATGAGCAGTTCTTC
j_gene: TRBJ2-1
v_gene: TRBV28
d_gene: -
abundance: -